This is a list of T cell receptor beta chains from one sample in a study of blood T cell repertoires in COVID-19. Assay: immunoSEQ multiplex PCR; the TCRdb copy retains only in-frame clones and omits some. This repertoire shows some 260,000 clones, under 85% found once; its top ten account for over 3%. The specimen sequenced was peripheral blood. The source is a woman in her thirties or forties with active or convalescent COVID-19. The CDR3 runs from the conserved cysteine through the conserved F or W. Each record gives: D gene, clone size, J gene, V gene, CDR3 protein, CDR3 DNA. The D gene is left open where the match is weak. Some rows have no size entry. The others give once, few or many, or a class for an expanded clone.

- - TRBJ1-2 TRBV6-2/TRBV6-3 CASSYLAYGYTF TGTGCCAGCAGTTACTTAGCCTATGGCTACACCTTC
- few TRBJ2-1 TRBV30 CAWSVAGPSYNEQFF TGTGCCTGGAGTGTAGCGGGCCCTTCCTACAATGAGCAGTTCTTC
TRBD2 - TRBJ2-1 TRBV6-4 CASSVLSGGARDEQFF TGTGCCAGCAGTGTCCTAAGCGGGGGGGCTAGAGATGAGCAGTTCTTC
- - TRBJ1-1 TRBV28 CATRNGIEGTEAFF TGTGCCACCCGAAACGGGATTGAGGGCACTGAAGCTTTCTTT
- once TRBJ1-6 TRBV9 CASSSKSGEFAPLHF TGTGCCAGCAGCTCGAAAAGCGGGGAATTCGCACCCCTCCACTTT
- - TRBJ1-2 TRBV19 CASSRRQGAIYGYTF TGTGCCAGTAGTAGAAGGCAGGGTGCCATCTATGGCTACACCTTC
TRBD2 once TRBJ2-5 TRBV7-2 CASSFQLAGALGETQYF TGTGCCAGCAGCTTTCAACTAGCGGGGGCCTTAGGAGAGACCCAGTACTTC
- - TRBJ1-2 TRBV11-2 CASSFDMRAYGYTF TGTGCCAGCAGCTTCGACATGAGGGCCTATGGCTACACCTTC
TRBD2 - TRBJ2-2 TRBV19 CASSIPGLAGGSGTGELFF TGTGCCAGTAGTATCCCTGGACTAGCGGGGGGCTCGGGCACCGGGGAGCTGTTTTTT
TRBD1 - TRBJ2-7 TRBV12-3/TRBV12-4 CASSSGQLYEQYF TGTGCCAGCAGTTCGGGACAGCTGTACGAGCAGTACTTC
- few TRBJ1-1 TRBV9 CASSVSLNTEAFF TGTGCCAGCAGCGTTTCATTGAACACTGAAGCTTTCTTT
TRBD2 - TRBJ2-5 TRBV7-2 CASSSVAGALQETQYF TGTGCCAGCAGCTCCGTAGCGGGGGCCCTCCAAGAGACCCAGTACTTC
- - TRBJ1-1 TRBV12-5 CASGLGELNTEAFF TGTGCTAGTGGTTTAGGGGAACTGAACACTGAAGCTTTCTTT
- - TRBJ1-4 TRBV29-1 CSVEGQGMSKLFF TGCAGCGTTGAAGGGCAGGGTATGTCGAAACTGTTTTTT
TRBD1 once TRBJ2-3 TRBV5-4 CASRPGQSTDTQYF TGTGCCAGCAGGCCGGGACAGAGCACAGATACGCAGTATTTT
- many TRBJ2-3 TRBV5-4 CASSLGLELTDTQYF TGTGCCAGCAGCTTGGGCCTTGAACTCACAGATACGCAGTATTTT
- - TRBJ1-3 TRBV9 CASSVGQISGNTIYF TGTGCCAGCAGCGTAGGACAGATCTCTGGAAACACCATATATTTT
TRBD2 - TRBJ2-1 TRBV10-3 CAASGGAYEQFF TGTGCCGCTAGCGGGGGGGCGTATGAGCAGTTCTTC
TRBD1 once TRBJ1-4 TRBV6-5 CASSYLGTGNEKLFF TGTGCCAGCAGTTACTTAGGGACAGGGAATGAAAAACTGTTTTTT
- few TRBJ1-1 TRBV11-2 CASSLFTGLGTEAFF TGTGCCAGCAGCTTATTTACAGGGTTAGGGACTGAAGCTTTCTTT
TRBD1 - TRBJ1-2 TRBV29-1 CSVAQTGGGYTF TGCAGCGTTGCTCAGACAGGGGGTGGCTACACCTTC
TRBD1 - TRBJ1-2 TRBV10-3 CAISGGTGFNYGYTF TGTGCCATCAGTGGCGGGACAGGGTTCAACTATGGCTACACCTTC
- - TRBJ2-2 TRBV5-1 CASSLGTLANDPGELFF TGCGCCAGCAGCTTGGGGACGCTAGCAAATGACCCCGGGGAGCTGTTTTTT
- - TRBJ1-2 TRBV20-1 CSARLGGYTF TGCAGTGCTAGACTCGGGGGCTACACCTTC
- - TRBJ1-2 TRBV4-2 CASSHLDTEGYTF TGTGCCAGCAGCCACTTAGACACGGAAGGCTACACCTTC
- - TRBJ1-1 TRBV5-4 CASSLTGQAFF TGTGCCAGCAGCTTGACCGGTCAAGCTTTCTTT
- - TRBJ1-5 TRBV19 CASRVDWRTENQPQHF TGTGCCAGTAGGGTGGACTGGAGGACAGAAAATCAGCCCCAGCATTTT
- - TRBJ1-4 TRBV5-4 CASSLDRAHEKLFF TGTGCCAGCAGCTTGGACAGGGCGCACGAAAAACTGTTTTTT
- - TRBJ1-2 TRBV3-1/TRBV3-2 CASSADGGANYGYTF TGTGCCAGCAGCGCGGATGGAGGCGCTAACTATGGCTACACCTTC
- - TRBJ2-2 TRBV5-1 CASSLPGSGELFF TGCGCCAGCAGCTTGCCGGGATCCGGGGAGCTGTTTTTT
- - TRBJ2-7 TRBV5-1 CASSRTPGDSYEQYF TGCGCCAGCAGCCGGACTCCGGGCGATAGCTACGAGCAGTACTTC
- once TRBJ2-2 TRBV11-3 CASSAGHPNGELFF TGTGCCAGCAGCGCGGGCCACCCCAACGGGGAGCTGTTTTTT
- - TRBJ1-6 TRBV30 CAWSAGNNSPLHF TGTGCCTGGAGTGCAGGGAACAATTCACCCCTCCACTTT
- - TRBJ2-3 TRBV30 CAWNRGGRTDTQYF TGTGCCTGGAACCGGGGTGGACGCACAGATACGCAGTATTTT
- once TRBJ1-3 TRBV9 CASSVEAGGGNTIYF TGTGCCAGCAGCGTAGAGGCCGGAGGAGGAAACACCATATATTTT
- - TRBJ1-4 TRBV25-1 CASSEGRDGEKLFF TGTGCCAGCAGTGAGGGCAGGGATGGTGAAAAACTGTTTTTT
- - TRBJ1-3 TRBV30 CAWTRANTIYF TGTGCCTGGACGCGGGCGAACACCATATATTTT
TRBD1 - TRBJ2-5 TRBV24-1 CATSRGPQETQYF TGTGCCACCTCTAGGGGGCCCCAAGAGACCCAGTACTTC
- - TRBJ2-5 TRBV19 CASSIDRSQETQYF TGTGCCAGTAGTATAGACCGTAGTCAAGAGACCCAGTACTTC
TRBD2 - TRBJ2-2 TRBV6-4 CASSATLAGENTGELFF TGTGCCAGCAGCGCAACCCTAGCGGGGGAGAACACCGGGGAGCTGTTTTTT
- - TRBJ1-6 TRBV5-1 CASSPTGRSYNSPLHF TGCGCCAGCAGCCCGACAGGTCGCTCCTATAATTCACCCCTCCACTTT
- - TRBJ1-1 TRBV5-5 CASSPSGSEAFF TGTGCCAGCAGCCCCTCGGGGTCTGAAGCTTTCTTT
- - TRBJ2-1 TRBV7-2 CASSPRAGTGYNEQFF TGTGCCAGCAGCCCTAGGGCCGGGACTGGCTACAATGAGCAGTTCTTC
TRBD2 - TRBJ2-3 TRBV20-1 CSASSLAGTTDTQYF TGCAGTGCTAGTTCTCTAGCGGGGACCACAGATACGCAGTATTTT